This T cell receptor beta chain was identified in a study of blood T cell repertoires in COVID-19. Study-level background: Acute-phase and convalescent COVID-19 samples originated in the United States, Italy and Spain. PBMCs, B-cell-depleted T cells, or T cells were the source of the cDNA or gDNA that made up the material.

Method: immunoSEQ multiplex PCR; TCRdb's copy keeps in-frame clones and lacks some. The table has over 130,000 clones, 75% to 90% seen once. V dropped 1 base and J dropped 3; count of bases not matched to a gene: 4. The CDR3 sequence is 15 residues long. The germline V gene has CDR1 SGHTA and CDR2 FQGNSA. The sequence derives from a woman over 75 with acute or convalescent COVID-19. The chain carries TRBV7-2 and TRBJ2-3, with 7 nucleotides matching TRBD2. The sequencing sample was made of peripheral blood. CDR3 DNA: TGTGCCAGCAGCTTAGATGGACTAGAGACAGATACGCAGTATTTT. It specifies CASSLDGLETDTQYF. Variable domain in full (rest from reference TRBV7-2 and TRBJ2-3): GAGVSQSPSNKVTEKGKDVELRCDPISGHTALYWYRQSLGQGLEFLIYFQGNSAPDKSGLPSDRFSAERTGGSVSTLTIQRTQQEDSAVYLCASSLDGLETDTQYFGPGTRLTVL.